One sample yielded the 14 T cell receptor beta chains listed below, sequenced in a study of T cell responses to AZD1222 COVID-19 vaccine. Profiled with immunoSEQ multiplex PCR; TCRdb holds only in-frame clones, not every one. The sample records about 94,000 clones, 75% to 90% being singletons. The source material was peripheral blood, sampled 28 days after the second AZD1222 dose. Source of these receptors: an adult who received the AZD1222 COVID-19 vaccine.

This clone has a handful of counts. The chain uses TRBV5-6 and TRBJ1-2; no clear D gene. The CDR3 consists of 14 residues. Germline CDR1 reads SGHDT; CDR2 reads YYEEEE. Trimming left V 4 bases short and J 7 bases short, with 17 bases between. CDR3: CASSPTGAIFGYTF. In DNA form, the CDR3 reads TGTGCCAGCAGCCCGACTGGCGCGATTTTTGGCTACACCTTC.

The rearrangement joins TRBV28 to TRBJ2-1, with 8 bases fitting TRBD2. V dropped 9 bases and J dropped 9; count of bases not matched to a gene: 7. This CDR3 has 12 amino acids. In germline, CDR1 is MDHEN, CDR2 SYDVKM. The CDR3 spells CASSGTGGEQFF. CDR3 nucleotide sequence: TGTGCCAGTAGCGGGACGGGAGGTGAGCAGTTCTTC.

The genes are TRBV24-1 and TRBJ2-2, with D possibly being TRBD2 (5 bases). V was shortened by 4 bases and J by 2 bases, with 16 bases between the two germline ends. The CDR3 has 17 residues. Germline-derived CDR1 and CDR2 are KGHDR and SFDVKD. The CDR3 DNA reads as TGTGCCACCAGTGACCATCTAACTAGGCATAACACCGGGGAGCTGTTTTTT. Its translation: CATSDHLTRHNTGELFF.

The J gene is TRBJ1-4, the V gene TRBV5-1; possible D gene TRBD1, 5 bases. This CDR3 contains 16 residues. V was pared by 4 bases and J by 1 base, with 14 bases between. Looked up from germline, CDR1 is SGHRS and CDR2 is YFSETQ. CDR3 DNA: TGCGCCAGCAGCCCGGGGGACTTCCGAACTAATGAAAAACTGTTTTTT. It specifies CASSPGDFRTNEKLFF.

The table lists this clone with a few counts. The rearrangement joins TRBV5-1 to TRBJ1-2, with 10 positions matching TRBD1. The germline gives CDR1 SGHRS, CDR2 YFSETQ. The trim removed 4 bases at V and 7 bases at J, leaving 7 bases unmatched. The CDR3 consists of 14 residues. The CDR3 coding sequence is TGCGCCAGCAGCACGACAGGGGGCTACATTGGCTACACCTTC. Its translation: CASSTTGGYIGYTF.

The rearrangement joins TRBV4-3 to TRBJ2-7; 10 nucleotides line up with TRBD2. The CDR3 extends over 16 amino acids. The V gene's germline CDR1 is LGHNA and CDR2 YSLEER. The J segment lost 6 bases and the V segment lost 5 bases, leaving 13 bases of the junction unmatched. The CDR3 region has the DNA TGCGCCAGCAGCGTGAACCTAGCGGGAGTTGGCGGCGAGCAGTACTTC. Translation gives CASSVNLAGVGGEQYF.

The V and J genes are TRBV27 and TRBJ2-1; D gene uncertain. The germline V and J ends were trimmed by 6 bases and 4 bases, with 10 bases remaining between them. CDR1 MNHEY and CDR2 SMNVEV come from the germline V gene (reference sequence). The CDR3 consists of 13 residues. CDR3 sequence (DNA): TGTGCCAGCAGCAGATCGAGATACAATGAGCAGTTCTTC. Translating gives CASSRSRYNEQFF.

The chain joins TRBV12-3 or TRBV12-4 to TRBJ2-2, with D hard to call. Trimming pared 8 bases from V and 8 bases from J, leaving 6 bases between. The length of the CDR3 is 10 residues. The CDR3 spells CASFSGELFF. DNA of the CDR3: TGTGCCAGCTTCAGTGGGGAGCTGTTTTTT.

CDR3 protein: CASSSDSYSYEQYF. As DNA, the CDR3 is TGCGCCAGCAGCTCGGACAGCTACTCCTACGAGCAGTACTTC. The V and J genes are TRBV5-1 and TRBJ2-7; weak D call: TRBD1 (6 bases). Germline CDR1 is SGHRS and CDR2 is YFSETQ. CDR3 size: 14 residues. V was shortened by 3 bases and J by 0 bases, with 10 bases between the two germline ends. The whole variable domain, remainder taken from reference TRBV5-1 and TRBJ2-7, is KAGVTQTPRYLIKTRGQQVTLSCSPISGHRSVSWYQQTPGQGLQFLFEYFSETQRNKGNFPGRFSGRQFSNSRSEMNVSTLELGDSALYLCASSSDSYSYEQYFGPGTRLTVT.

The V gene is TRBV7-2, the J gene TRBJ2-1, with 14 bases that match TRBD2. V lost 6 bases and J lost 4; bases outside the gene matches: 5. The CDR3 is 16 amino acids. The germline V gene encodes CDR1 SGHTA and CDR2 FQGNSA. The CDR3 DNA follows: TGTGCCAGCAGACCGACTAGCGGGGGGGATTACAATGAGCAGTTCTTC. Translated: CASRPTSGGDYNEQFF.

V is TRBV30 and J is TRBJ2-3; TRBD2 agrees at 12 bases. Trimming took 4 bases from V and 3 from J; bases not matched to a gene: 5. Germline lookup yields CDR1 GTSNPN and CDR2 SVGIG (reference sequence). The CDR3 has 15 residues. CDR3 coding DNA: TGTGCCTGGACCACTAGCGGGGGGAGTACAGATACGCAGTATTTT. It yields the protein CAWTTSGGSTDTQYF.

This clone has a single count. This chain connects TRBV3-1 (or the pseudogene TRBV3-2) to TRBJ2-7; D gene ambiguous. V lost 3 bases, J lost 4 bases, and 16 bases lay in between. CDR1 LGHDT and CDR2 YNNKEL come from the germline V gene (reference sequence). The CDR3 length is 15 residues. CDR3 coding DNA: TGTGCCAGCAGCCATCTCACCCTGGAAGGTTACGAGCAGTACTTC. As protein: CASSHLTLEGYEQYF.

This chain joins TRBV2 and TRBJ2-3; maybe TRBD2 (6 bases). The CDR3 loop spans 14 amino acids. The V and J ends lost 7 bases and 1 base respectively, with 12 bases between them. The germline CDR1 and CDR2 sequences are SNHLY and FYNNEI. The CDR3 coding sequence is TGTGCCAGCAAGGAGGGAACGGGCACAGATACGCAGTATTTT. It translates to CASKEGTGTDTQYF.

This chain uses TRBV2 with TRBJ2-3, with 8 bases identical to TRBD1. Germline V lookup: CDR1 SNHLY, CDR2 FYNNEI. The CDR3 covers 14 residues. After removal of 4 bases from V and 5 bases from J, the junction contained 5 bases not matched to a gene. CDR3 sequence: CASSVLTGEDTQYF. CDR3 nucleotide sequence: TGTGCCAGCAGTGTCTTGACAGGGGAAGATACGCAGTATTTT.